The rows below give T cell receptor beta chains drawn from one sample of a study of blood T cells in healthy people across ages. TCRdb passed the 5' RACE reads through MiXCR, listing each CDR3 protein once. This sample yields 1.8 million or so distinct CDR3 sequences, of which about two fifths are seen a single time; 23% belongs to the top ten. What was sequenced was blood. The receptors stem from a human donor in good health. Each CDR3 is given with its conserved first and last residue. Each record gives: CDR3 protein, CDR3 DNA, V gene, D gene, J gene, clone size. D genes are given only for firm matches. The listing skips clone size in some rows; elsewhere it reads once, few, many or a size class.

CDR3aa: CASSLAFGTINQETQYF
CDR3nt: TGCGCCAGCAGCTTGGCCTTCGGGACGATAAACCAAGAGACCCAGTACTTC
v_gene: TRBV5-1
d_gene: .
j_gene: TRBJ2-5
abundance: few

CDR3aa: CASSPLPHVNEQYF
CDR3nt: TGTGCCAGCAGCCCCCTTCCACACGTAAATGAGCAGTACTTC
v_gene: TRBV9
d_gene: .
j_gene: TRBJ2-4
abundance: few

CDR3aa: CSAKDTIRGTSGYNEQFF
CDR3nt: TGCAGTGCCAAGGACACGATAAGGGGGACTAGCGGATACAATGAGCAGTTCTTC
v_gene: TRBV20-1
d_gene: TRBD2
j_gene: TRBJ2-1
abundance: .

CDR3aa: CAWRRGETEAFF
CDR3nt: TGTGCCTGGAGACGGGGCGAGACTGAAGCTTTCTTT
v_gene: TRBV30
d_gene: .
j_gene: TRBJ1-1
abundance: .

CDR3aa: CAISEGDRGSPLHF
CDR3nt: TGTGCCATCAGTGAGGGGGACAGGGGTTCACCCCTCCACTTT
v_gene: TRBV10-3
d_gene: TRBD1
j_gene: TRBJ1-6
abundance: .

CDR3aa: CSVVTGSEYGYTF
CDR3nt: TGCAGCGTTGTAACCGGGTCAGAGTATGGCTACACCTTC
v_gene: TRBV29-1
d_gene: .
j_gene: TRBJ1-2
abundance: few

CDR3aa: CASSRPGRIYEQYF
CDR3nt: TGCGCCAGCAGCCGCCCGGGACGGATCTACGAGCAGTACTTC
v_gene: TRBV4-1
d_gene: .
j_gene: TRBJ2-7
abundance: .

CDR3aa: CASSTNPPGLAAISSYNEQFF
CDR3nt: TGTGCCAGTAGTACGAATCCACCGGGACTAGCGGCGATCAGCTCCTACAATGAGCAGTTCTTC
v_gene: TRBV19
d_gene: TRBD2
j_gene: TRBJ2-1
abundance: few

CDR3aa: CATRGTHDQETQYF
CDR3nt: TGTGCCACCCGAGGGACACACGACCAAGAGACCCAGTACTTC
v_gene: TRBV10-3
d_gene: .
j_gene: TRBJ2-5
abundance: .

CDR3aa: CSVIRSTGGYGEQFF
CDR3nt: TGCAGTGTTATCCGGTCGACGGGGGGGTACGGTGAGCAGTTCTTC
v_gene: TRBV20-1
d_gene: TRBD2
j_gene: TRBJ2-1
abundance: .

CDR3aa: CSASLQRKNIQYF
CDR3nt: TGCAGTGCTAGTTTGCAAAGAAAAAACATTCAGTACTTC
v_gene: TRBV20-1
d_gene: .
j_gene: TRBJ2-4
abundance: .

CDR3aa: CASSLGGRGLYEQYF
CDR3nt: TGCGCCAGCAGCTTGGGCGGCAGGGGGCTATACGAGCAGTACTTC
v_gene: TRBV5-1
d_gene: TRBD1
j_gene: TRBJ2-7
abundance: few

CDR3aa: CASRKGQDYYGYTF
CDR3nt: TGTGCCAGCAGAAAGGGACAGGATTACTATGGCTACACCTTC
v_gene: TRBV6-5
d_gene: TRBD1
j_gene: TRBJ1-2
abundance: few

CDR3aa: CASSHRDRGWANEKLFF
CDR3nt: TGTGCCAGCAGCCACCGGGACAGGGGTTGGGCTAATGAAAAACTGTTTTTT
v_gene: TRBV3-1
d_gene: TRBD1
j_gene: TRBJ1-4
abundance: .

CDR3aa: CASRGRRTSPLHF
CDR3nt: TGTGCCAGCAGGGGGAGGAGGACTTCACCCCTCCACTTT
v_gene: TRBV3-1
d_gene: .
j_gene: TRBJ1-6
abundance: .

CDR3aa: CTSSIGPYRGRDSNEQFF
CDR3nt: TGTACCAGTAGTATAGGTCCCTACAGGGGGCGAGATTCCAATGAGCAGTTCTTC
v_gene: TRBV19
d_gene: TRBD1
j_gene: TRBJ2-1
abundance: once

CDR3aa: CASSLNREVNEQYF
CDR3nt: TGTGCCAGCAGCTTAAACAGGGAAGTCAACGAGCAGTACTTC
v_gene: TRBV7-3
d_gene: .
j_gene: TRBJ2-7
abundance: few

CDR3aa: CASGLQTTSHREQYF
CDR3nt: TGCGCCAGCGGCCTGCAAACGACTAGTCACCGCGAGCAGTACTTC
v_gene: TRBV5-1
d_gene: .
j_gene: TRBJ2-7
abundance: .

CDR3aa: CASSPYRQGDNYGYTF
CDR3nt: TGCGCCAGCAGCCCTTACCGACAGGGGGACAACTATGGCTACACCTTC
v_gene: TRBV4-3
d_gene: TRBD1
j_gene: TRBJ1-2
abundance: .

CDR3aa: CSAAKDRPSGQYF
CDR3nt: TGCAGTGCCGCAAAGGACAGACCGTCCGGGCAGTACTTC
v_gene: TRBV20-1
d_gene: .
j_gene: TRBJ2-7
abundance: .

CDR3aa: CASSALTGPSGGYTF
CDR3nt: TGTGCCAGCAGTGCCCTGACAGGCCCATCCGGGGGCTACACCTTC
v_gene: TRBV25-1
d_gene: .
j_gene: TRBJ1-2
abundance: .

CDR3aa: CASVGGEIGKLFF
CDR3nt: TGTGCCAGCGTTGGCGGGGAGATAGGAAAACTGTTTTTT
v_gene: TRBV6-6
d_gene: .
j_gene: TRBJ1-4
abundance: few

CDR3aa: CATHPGEANEQFF
CDR3nt: TGTGCCACCCATCCGGGGGAAGCCAATGAGCAGTTCTTC
v_gene: TRBV6-4
d_gene: .
j_gene: TRBJ2-1
abundance: few

CDR3aa: CSARSVNEQFF
CDR3nt: TGCAGTGCTAGAAGTGTCAATGAGCAGTTCTTC
v_gene: TRBV20-1
d_gene: .
j_gene: TRBJ2-1
abundance: .

CDR3aa: CSAHRTDTQYF
CDR3nt: TGCAGTGCTCACCGGACGGATACGCAGTATTTT
v_gene: TRBV20-1
d_gene: .
j_gene: TRBJ2-3
abundance: few

CDR3aa: CASSLPGLAEQETQYF
CDR3nt: TGTGCCAGCAGCCTCCCGGGACTAGCGGAACAAGAGACCCAGTACTTC
v_gene: TRBV6-2/TRBV6-3
d_gene: TRBD2
j_gene: TRBJ2-5
abundance: .

CDR3aa: CASRLRGIGGYTF
CDR3nt: TGTGCCAGCAGGCTCAGGGGAATAGGTGGCTACACCTTC
v_gene: TRBV2
d_gene: .
j_gene: TRBJ1-2
abundance: .

CDR3aa: CASSWSATNEKLFF
CDR3nt: TGTGCCAGCAGTTGGTCTGCAACTAATGAAAAACTGTTTTTT
v_gene: TRBV6-5
d_gene: .
j_gene: TRBJ1-4
abundance: .

CDR3aa: CASSLFRGGQPQHF
CDR3nt: TGTGCCAGCAGCTTATTCAGGGGCGGACAGCCCCAGCATTTT
v_gene: TRBV7-2
d_gene: .
j_gene: TRBJ1-5
abundance: .

CDR3aa: CASSLYYLTDTQYF
CDR3nt: TGTGCCAGCAGTTTATACTATCTCACAGATACGCAGTATTTT
v_gene: TRBV12-3/TRBV12-4
d_gene: .
j_gene: TRBJ2-3
abundance: .

CDR3aa: CASSGGLAGAIYNEQFF
CDR3nt: TGCGCCAGCAGCGGGGGACTAGCGGGGGCGATATACAATGAGCAGTTCTTC
v_gene: TRBV5-1
d_gene: TRBD2
j_gene: TRBJ2-1
abundance: .

CDR3aa: CASSLQQGAVYEQYF
CDR3nt: TGTGCCAGCAGCTTACAACAGGGGGCGGTCTACGAGCAGTACTTC
v_gene: TRBV7-2
d_gene: TRBD1
j_gene: TRBJ2-7
abundance: many

CDR3aa: CSASNPYAPLHF
CDR3nt: TGCAGTGCTAGTAACCCGTACGCACCCCTCCACTTT
v_gene: TRBV20-1
d_gene: .
j_gene: TRBJ1-6
abundance: .

CDR3aa: CSARVLDRGTATNEKLFF
CDR3nt: TGCAGTGCTAGGGTACTAGACAGGGGGACGGCAACTAATGAAAAACTGTTTTTT
v_gene: TRBV20-1
d_gene: TRBD1
j_gene: TRBJ1-4
abundance: .

CDR3aa: CASSRMAARTGRTDTQYF
CDR3nt: TGCGCCAGCAGCCGAATGGCCGCGCGCACTGGCCGCACAGATACGCAGTATTTT
v_gene: TRBV4-3
d_gene: .
j_gene: TRBJ2-3
abundance: few

CDR3aa: CASRRTGSPQETQYF
CDR3nt: TGTGCCAGCAGACGGACAGGGTCCCCCCAAGAGACCCAGTACTTC
v_gene: TRBV12-3/TRBV12-4
d_gene: TRBD1
j_gene: TRBJ2-5
abundance: .

CDR3aa: CASSAGTGEISPLHF
CDR3nt: TGTGCCAGCAGCGCAGGAACAGGGGAGATTTCACCCCTCCACTTT
v_gene: TRBV7-2
d_gene: TRBD1
j_gene: TRBJ1-6
abundance: .

CDR3aa: CASSQDGGAYEQFF
CDR3nt: TGTGCCAGCAGCCAAGACGGGGGGGCCTATGAGCAGTTCTTC
v_gene: TRBV3-1
d_gene: TRBD2
j_gene: TRBJ2-1
abundance: .

CDR3aa: CASSSTQLGYEQYF
CDR3nt: TGTGCCAGCAGCTCCACGCAGCTCGGGTACGAGCAGTACTTC
v_gene: TRBV5-6
d_gene: .
j_gene: TRBJ2-7
abundance: .

CDR3aa: CASSLAALTGSLYGYTF
CDR3nt: TGTGCCAGCAGCTTAGCGGCCTTGACAGGGAGCCTCTATGGCTACACCTTC
v_gene: TRBV7-2
d_gene: TRBD1
j_gene: TRBJ1-2
abundance: .

CDR3aa: CASSPLPSGGHEQFF
CDR3nt: TGTGCCAGCAGCCCCCTCCCTAGCGGGGGACATGAGCAGTTCTTC
v_gene: TRBV11-2
d_gene: TRBD2
j_gene: TRBJ2-1
abundance: once

CDR3aa: CSVSSGQGFETQYF
CDR3nt: TGCAGCGTCTCCAGCGGACAGGGATTCGAGACCCAGTACTTC
v_gene: TRBV29-1
d_gene: TRBD1
j_gene: TRBJ2-5
abundance: many

CDR3aa: CSLRGRANEKLFF
CDR3nt: TGCAGTCTCAGGGGTAGGGCTAATGAAAAACTGTTTTTT
v_gene: TRBV20-1
d_gene: .
j_gene: TRBJ1-4
abundance: .

CDR3aa: CASGGPHVGTEAFF
CDR3nt: TGTGCCAGCGGAGGCCCCCACGTCGGGACTGAAGCTTTCTTT
v_gene: TRBV9
d_gene: .
j_gene: TRBJ1-1
abundance: .

CDR3aa: CSARSSGGVNTIYF
CDR3nt: TGCAGTGCTAGGTCGTCAGGGGGCGTAAACACCATATATTTT
v_gene: TRBV20-1
d_gene: TRBD1
j_gene: TRBJ1-3
abundance: .